This is a list of T cell receptor beta chains from one sample in a study of CD8 T cells in ankylosing spondylitis. One entry per CDR3 protein results from TCRdb running MiXCR on the 5' RACE reads. Of 200,000 or so distinct CDR3 sequences listed, around a quarter are singletons. The material sequenced was blood, either unsorted or a sorted T cell fraction (not recorded which). Receptors originate from a male donor with ankylosing spondylitis or in good health (not recorded which). Each CDR3 is given with its conserved first and last residue. A D gene is named only where the DNA matches it firmly. Not all rows give a size; the values are once, few, many and, for expanded clones, a class.

D	J	V	size	DNA	CDR3
TRBD2	TRBJ2-1	TRBV10-3	many	TGTGCCATCAGACCGGGACTAGCGGGAGTCAATGAGCAGTTCTTC	CAIRPGLAGVNEQFF
-	TRBJ2-1	TRBV20-1	few	TGCAGTGCTAGACCTCTGAAGAGGTCCTACAATGAGCAGTTCTTC	CSARPLKRSYNEQFF
TRBD1	TRBJ2-2	TRBV27	few	TGTGCCAGCAGGCCCCCGACAGGGGGCGCCACCGGGGAGCTGTTTTTT	CASRPPTGGATGELFF
TRBD2	TRBJ2-7	TRBV5-1	many	TGCGCCAGCAGCTTGGGATCGGGAGGGCCGGATGAGCAGTACTTC	CASSLGSGGPDEQYF
-	TRBJ2-1	TRBV6-5	-	TGTGCCAGCAGTTACGTGCAGGAGGGGGGTGAGCAGTTCTTC	CASSYVQEGGEQFF
-	TRBJ2-3	TRBV20-1	many	TGCAGTGCTAGACCAAATAACGGACAGCTCACTAGCACAGATACGCAGTATTTT	CSARPNNGQLTSTDTQYF
-	TRBJ2-1	TRBV10-3	many	TGTGCCATCAGTGAGTCAGGCGACGGGGGGCAGTTCTTC	CAISESGDGGQFF
-	TRBJ2-3	TRBV20-1	many	TGCAGTGCTAGACCCCTTAGTTTGGCCTCTTTCACAGATACGCAGTATTTT	CSARPLSLASFTDTQYF
TRBD1	TRBJ2-7	TRBV20-1	-	TGCAGTGCTATAAGACAGGGGGGGTTCGACGAGCAGTACTTC	CSAIRQGGFDEQYF
-	TRBJ1-1	TRBV28	many	TGTGCCAGCAGACCACAGGGAATGAACACTGAAGCTTTCTTT	CASRPQGMNTEAFF
TRBD2	TRBJ2-1	TRBV5-6	once	TGTGCCAGCAGCTTGGCGGGAGGGGTGGTTGAGCAGTTCTTC	CASSLAGGVVEQFF
-	TRBJ2-3	TRBV11-2	many	TGTGCCAGCAGCTTATGGGGGGTCACAGATACGCAGTATTTT	CASSLWGVTDTQYF
TRBD1	TRBJ2-5	TRBV6-1	few	TGTGCCAGCAGTCAACAGGGGCGCCAAGAGACCCAGTACTTC	CASSQQGRQETQYF
-	TRBJ2-4	TRBV2	-	TGTGCCAGCAGGAGAGAGAGGGGGAACATTCAGTACTTC	CASRRERGNIQYF
TRBD1	TRBJ1-2	TRBV6-1	few	TGTGCCAGCAGTCGGGACAGGCGGAACTATGGCTACACCTTC	CASSRDRRNYGYTF
TRBD2	TRBJ2-5	TRBV20-1	-	TGCAGTGCTAGAGATGAGTCTAGCGGACAAGAGACCCAGTACTTC	CSARDESSGQETQYF
TRBD1	TRBJ1-2	TRBV20-1	many	TGCAGTGCGACTCCGATGCGCAGAGACAGGGGGGATGGCTACACCTTC	CSATPMRRDRGDGYTF
-	TRBJ2-3	TRBV20-1	-	TGCAGTTCAAGGAGGGAGGAGCCCACGCAGTATTTT	CSSRREEPTQYF
-	TRBJ2-5	TRBV5-1	-	TGCGCCAGCAGCCCCCCGGGACGGCCCCAAGAGACCCAGTACTTC	CASSPPGRPQETQYF
-	TRBJ2-5	TRBV28	many	TGTGCCAGCAGTTTGACAGGAGAGGGGTACCAAGAGACCCAGTACTTC	CASSLTGEGYQETQYF
TRBD1	TRBJ1-5	TRBV15	many	TGTGCCACCAGCGAGCGGGACAGGGTTAGTCAGCCCCAGCATTTT	CATSERDRVSQPQHF
-	TRBJ2-7	TRBV5-6	many	TGTGCCAGCAGCTCTGGGCGGAGTGGGTCCTACGAGCAGTACTTC	CASSSGRSGSYEQYF
TRBD1	TRBJ1-1	TRBV5-1	many	TGCGCCAGCAGCTTGCAGGGACAGGGAATTAACACTGAAGCTTTCTTT	CASSLQGQGINTEAFF
-	TRBJ1-5	TRBV20-1	many	TGCAGTGCCCATGGGGGCAGGGTTGGGGGCAGCAATCAGCCCCAGCATTTT	CSAHGGRVGGSNQPQHF
-	TRBJ1-5	TRBV12-3/TRBV12-4	few	TGTGCCAGCAGTTTAACCCTCATTCAGCCCCAGCATTTT	CASSLTLIQPQHF
-	TRBJ2-3	TRBV7-2	few	TGTGCCAGCAGCTTAGCCAGGGACACAGATACGCAGTATTTT	CASSLARDTDTQYF
TRBD2	TRBJ2-3	TRBV12-3/TRBV12-4	many	TGTGCCAGCAGTTTAGCGGGTACTCTAGCGGGAGATGCAGATACGCAGTATTTT	CASSLAGTLAGDADTQYF
-	TRBJ2-6	TRBV20-1	-	TGCAGTGCTAGAGATGGTCAGCTCCTGACTTTC	CSARDGQLLTF
-	TRBJ2-7	TRBV27	-	TGTGCCAGCAGTCCCCCGGGCAGGGGACGCATACCCTACGAGCAGTACTTC	CASSPPGRGRIPYEQYF
-	TRBJ2-1	TRBV20-1	-	TGCAGTGCTAGAGATTGGCTACGCGAAACCACTGAGCAGTTCTTC	CSARDWLRETTEQFF
TRBD2	TRBJ2-7	TRBV7-2	many	TGTGCCAGCAGCTTCAACGCGGGAGTGGGCGAGCAGTACTTC	CASSFNAGVGEQYF
TRBD1	TRBJ2-5	TRBV6-1	few	TGTGCCAGCACCCTAAGTAAGGGCAGGGGGCCGGAGACCCAGTACTTC	CASTLSKGRGPETQYF
-	TRBJ1-2	TRBV20-1	many	TGCAGTGCTAGTGAGGGACCGAGAAAGGGAGGCTACACCTTC	CSASEGPRKGGYTF
TRBD2	TRBJ2-1	TRBV7-2	-	TGTGCCAGCAGCCCCCAGCGGGAGGCTGAGCAGTTCTTC	CASSPQREAEQFF
-	TRBJ2-7	TRBV5-1	few	TGCGCCAGCAGCTTGGAACCTATGAGCTCCTACGAGCAGTACTTC	CASSLEPMSSYEQYF
-	TRBJ2-1	TRBV6-2/TRBV6-3	many	TGTGCCAGCAGTTACCGGGAACTAGTTTATGAGCAGTTCTTC	CASSYRELVYEQFF
-	TRBJ2-3	TRBV6-5	-	TGTGCCAGCAGTTACTCGCTCGGAACAGATACGCAGTATTTT	CASSYSLGTDTQYF
TRBD1	TRBJ2-3	TRBV20-1	many	TGCAGTGCTAGAGAGCCCCCGGGACAGGGAACAGATACGCAGTATTTT	CSAREPPGQGTDTQYF
-	TRBJ2-4	TRBV15	once	TGTGCCACCAGCAGAGAACTGGACAGAGCCAAAAACATTCAGTACTTC	CATSRELDRAKNIQYF
-	TRBJ2-7	TRBV7-9	many	TGTGCCATCACCCGCGGGACAATGTACGAGCAGTACTTC	CAITRGTMYEQYF
-	TRBJ2-7	TRBV6-6	-	TGTGCCAGCAGTGACCGTGCGGTTAGCGAGCAGTACTTC	CASSDRAVSEQYF
-	TRBJ2-5	TRBV4-2	many	TGTGCCAGCAGCCAAGAAGGGACCACCGGTCGGGAGACCCAGTACTTC	CASSQEGTTGRETQYF
TRBD1	TRBJ1-6	TRBV12-3/TRBV12-4	many	TGTGCCAGCAGTTCCCAGACAGGGGGTTCACCCCTCCACTTT	CASSSQTGGSPLHF
-	TRBJ2-4	TRBV20-1	many	TGCAGTGCGGAATCGGGACAAAACATTCAGTACTTC	CSAESGQNIQYF
-	TRBJ2-5	TRBV15	few	TGTGCCACCAGCTGGGGACCGCAAGAGACCCAGTACTTC	CATSWGPQETQYF
TRBD1	TRBJ2-1	TRBV4-2	many	TGTGCCAGCAGCCTGGAAGGGGGCAGCAAAGATGAGCAGTTCTTC	CASSLEGGSKDEQFF
-	TRBJ2-5	TRBV10-3	many	TGTGCCATCAGTGGGACTGTGGTGGGAGCAGAGACCCAGTACTTC	CAISGTVVGAETQYF
-	TRBJ1-4	TRBV12-3/TRBV12-4	many	TGTGCCAGCAGTTTAAGCTTCCGTGAAAAACTGTTTTTT	CASSLSFREKLFF
TRBD2	TRBJ2-1	TRBV6-5	once	TGTGCCAGCAGTTACACACTAGCGGGTGGTGAGCAGTTCTTC	CASSYTLAGGEQFF
TRBD1	TRBJ2-3	TRBV12-3/TRBV12-4	-	TGTGCCAGCAGCACAGGGGTTAGCACAGATACGCAGTATTTT	CASSTGVSTDTQYF
-	TRBJ2-1	TRBV3-1	-	TGTGCCTCCTGCCAATGGGGTCTCACCAGCCCCTGGAATGAGCAGTTCTTC	CASCQWGLTSPWNEQFF
-	TRBJ1-1	TRBV10-3	-	TGTGCCATCAGTGAGTCCATGGCAGGGCGAACTGAAGCTTTCTTT	CAISESMAGRTEAFF
-	TRBJ2-5	TRBV29-1	many	TGCAGCGTTGGTGGGAAAGAGACCCAGTACTTC	CSVGGKETQYF
-	TRBJ2-7	TRBV27	-	TGTGCCAGCTACCCGGGCCGCTCCTACGAGCAGTACTTC	CASYPGRSYEQYF
TRBD2	TRBJ2-5	TRBV20-1	many	TGCAGTGCGGGCCGACTAGCGGGAGAAGAGACCCAGTACTTC	CSAGRLAGEETQYF